This TCR beta chain was identified in a study of cytomegalovirus exposure and HLA in healthy donors. Findings and caveats of the study: Later examination showed HLA-associated TCR beta chains had greater clonal expansion than equally common others.

Primers for the PCR totalled 60 Vbeta and 13 Jbeta. Original analysis: A follow-up analysis tallied 86 million or so unique TCR beta chains, roughly 11 million shared. Measured with immunoSEQ multiplex PCR; TCRdb has only the in-frame clones, and not every one. The V and J calls and clone size were taken over from that table, and D and trimming were inferred from the DNA. The repertoire holds fewer than 200,000 clones, with roughly 80% as singletons. Germline trimming cut 3 bases from V and 2 bases from J; bases unmatched to any gene: 6. The CDR3 runs 15 residues. Germline CDR1 SGDLS, CDR2 YYNGEE. This clone was detected only a few times. Its target is not known. This same CDR3 is encoded by further DNA sequences in the sample.

Sample: PBMCs. This TCR was sampled from a man aged 55 to 70 in good health and CMV-seronegative. The V gene is TRBV9, the J gene TRBJ1-1; 8 nucleotides line up with TRBD1. The CDR3 bases are TGTGCCAGCAGCGCAACCGGGACAGGCAACACTGAAGCTTTCTTT. Translation gives CASSATGTGNTEAFF. Full variable domain (outside the CDR3, taken from reference TRBV9 and TRBJ1-1): DSGVTQTPKHLITATGQRVTLRCSPRSGDLSVYWYQQSLDQGLQFLIQYYNGEERAKGNILERFSAQQFPDLHSELNLSSLELGDSALYFCASSATGTGNTEAFFGQGTRLTVV.